The next 21 T cell receptor beta chains were all read from a single sample in a study of blood T cell repertoires in COVID-19. Assay: immunoSEQ multiplex PCR; the TCRdb copy retains only in-frame clones and omits some. The table has roughly 70,000 clones, approximately 89% seen once. The sample consisted of peripheral blood. Receptor source: a woman aged 60 to 75 with active COVID-19.

This chain joins TRBV4-1 and TRBJ1-4, with TRBD1 matching over 9 bases. The trim removed 1 base at V and 3 bases at J, leaving 9 bases unmatched. The germline CDR1 and CDR2 sequences are MGHRA and YSYEKL. The CDR3 has 18 residues. CDR3 loop: CASSQVVQGALANEKLFF. The CDR3 region has the DNA TGCGCCAGCAGCCAAGTGGTACAGGGGGCGCTCGCTAATGAAAAACTGTTTTTT.

The count of this clone is one. The CDR3 reads CASSTTGGAYNEQFF. The DNA of the CDR3 is TGCGCCAGCAGCACGACAGGGGGCGCTTACAATGAGCAGTTCTTC. The chain carries TRBV5-1 and TRBJ2-1; 10 bases align to TRBD1. The CDR3 totals 15 residues. J gave up 4 bases and V 4 bases, and 5 bases lay outside the gene matches. The V gene's germline CDR1 is SGHRS and CDR2 YFSETQ.

This chain links TRBV2 with TRBJ2-1; maybe TRBD1 (5 bases). Trimming shortened V by 1 base and J by 4 bases, and 8 bases separated the two germline ends. Germline V CDR1 and CDR2: SNHLY, FYNNEI. The CDR3 runs 14 residues. For the CDR3, the DNA is TGTGCCAGCAGTGAAGACAGGTTATACAATGAGCAGTTCTTC. It translates to CASSEDRLYNEQFF.

This clone has only a few counts. This sequence joins TRBV28 and TRBJ2-7; 7 nucleotides match TRBD2. J gave up 0 bases and V 7 bases, and 6 bases lay outside the gene matches. This CDR3 has 14 amino acids. The V gene's germline CDR1 is MDHEN and CDR2 SYDVKM. The CDR3 sequence is CASIPSGPSYEQYF. CDR3 sequence (DNA): TGTGCCAGCATTCCTAGCGGACCCTCCTACGAGCAGTACTTC. The variable domain in full, completed from reference TRBV28 and TRBJ2-7, reads DVKVTQSSRYLVKRTGEKVFLECVQDMDHENMFWYRQDPGLGLRLIYFSYDVKMKEKGDIPEGYSVSREKKERFSLILESASTNQTSMYLCASIPSGPSYEQYFGPGTRLTVT.

The V call is TRBV6-2 or TRBV6-3, the J call TRBJ1-2; TRBD1 matches 7 bases. Germline loops: CDR1 MNHEY, CDR2 SVGEGT. Trimming at V came to 4 bases and at J to 8 bases, leaving 7 bases not matched to a gene. This CDR3 region has 13 residues. The CDR3 is CASSFDRVGGYTF. CDR3 coding DNA: TGTGCCAGCAGTTTCGACAGGGTTGGGGGCTACACCTTC.

The chain is built from TRBV5-1 and TRBJ2-1, with TRBD2 identical over 8 bases. Germline V CDR1 and CDR2: SGHRS, YFSETQ. The CDR3 covers 14 residues. The J segment lost 9 bases and the V segment lost 4 bases, leaving 9 bases of the junction unmatched. This chain's CDR3 is CASSKSGGIGEQFF. The CDR3 nucleotides read TGCGCCAGCAGCAAGAGCGGGGGTATTGGTGAGCAGTTCTTC.

This chain uses TRBV25-1 with TRBJ1-3; D is undetermined. Germline assignment: CDR1 MGHDK and CDR2 SYGVNS. This CDR3 has 15 residues. The germline V and J ends were trimmed by 4 bases and 4 bases, with 14 bases remaining between them. The CDR3 region has the DNA TGTGCCAGCAGTGCGGCGGCGCAGATGGGAAACACCATATATTTT. This encodes CASSAAAQMGNTIYF.

For the CDR3, the DNA is TGTGCCAGCAGTTTATTCCAGGATTGGTCTAACGAGCAGTACTTC. Protein: CASSLFQDWSNEQYF. V gene TRBV28 combines with J gene TRBJ2-7; no clear D gene. Germline CDR1 MDHEN, CDR2 SYDVKM. The CDR3 length is 15 residues. V shed 1 base and J shed 5 bases, with 15 bases lying between them.

The chain uses TRBV9 and TRBJ1-3; tentative D call: TRBD1 (5 bases). The CDR3 totals 17 residues. Trimming shortened V by 0 bases and J by 0 bases, and 13 bases separated the two germline ends. Germline lookup yields CDR1 SGDLS and CDR2 YYNGEE. The CDR3, as DNA: TGTGCCAGCAGCGTAGCGGAGACAGTTTTCTCTGGAAACACCATATATTTT. This gives the protein CASSVAETVFSGNTIYF. Using reference TRBV9 and TRBJ1-3 for the parts outside the CDR3, the full variable domain is DSGVTQTPKHLITATGQRVTLRCSPRSGDLSVYWYQQSLDQGLQFLIQYYNGEERAKGNILERFSAQQFPDLHSELNLSSLELGDSALYFCASSVAETVFSGNTIYFGEGSWLTVV.

The V call is TRBV30, the J call TRBJ2-7, with D perhaps TRBD1 (6 bases). Germline V gene sequence: CDR1 GTSNPN, CDR2 SVGIG (reference sequence). CDR3 length: 14 amino acids. V dropped 3 bases and J dropped 3 bases, with 15 bases sitting between them. The CDR3 nucleotides read TGTGCCTGGAGGCCGGGGATCAGGGGCTACGAGCAGTACTTC. It is translated as CAWRPGIRGYEQYF.

V and J are TRBV5-6 and TRBJ1-2; a possible D gene is TRBD1 (6 bases). The CDR3 has 14 amino acids. Per the germline V gene, CDR1 is SGHDT and CDR2 is YYEEEE. V was shortened by 3 bases and J by 7 bases, with 16 bases between the two germline ends. The CDR3 is CASSSGDRTGGYTF. CDR3 DNA: TGTGCCAGCAGCTCGGGTGACAGGACCGGTGGCTACACCTTC.

The chain links TRBV28 to TRBJ2-3; weak D call: TRBD1 (6 bases). Trimming removed 8 bases at V and 2 bases at J, with 17 bases between. Germline values: CDR1 MDHEN, CDR2 SYDVKM. This CDR3 has 15 residues. In nucleotides, the CDR3 is TGTGCCAGCCCCACCAGACAGGAGGACACAGATACGCAGTATTTT. Encoded protein: CASPTRQEDTDTQYF.

CDR3 sequence reads: CASSLQGFENYGYTF. The CDR3 coding sequence is TGTGCCAGCAGCTTACAGGGGTTTGAAAACTATGGCTACACCTTC. The rearrangement links TRBV5-6 to TRBJ1-2, with 7 bases lining up with TRBD1. Germline V gives CDR1 SGHDT, CDR2 YYEEEE. V shed 2 bases, J shed 2 bases, and the junction held 6 bases outside the gene matches. The CDR3 loop spans 15 amino acids.

The chain employs TRBV11-2 and TRBJ2-1; 7 nucleotides agree with TRBD2. This CDR3 comprises 16 residues. Trimming removed 2 bases from V and 1 base from J; junction bases left unmatched: 5. Germline V lookup: CDR1 SGHAT, CDR2 FQNNGV. The CDR3 is CASSLFLAESYNEQFF. The CDR3 DNA sequence: TGTGCCAGCAGCTTATTCCTAGCGGAGTCCTACAATGAGCAGTTCTTC.

The chain has TRBV10-2 and TRBJ1-1; no clear D. The V gene's germline CDR1 is WSHSY and CDR2 SAAADI. V lost 7 bases to trimming and J lost 5 bases, with 14 bases between them. The CDR3 loop spans 13 amino acids. The CDR3 reads CASTTGRLTEAFF. The CDR3 DNA follows: TGCGCCAGCACGACCGGGAGGTTGACTGAAGCTTTCTTT.

The chain combines TRBV6-1 with TRBJ2-7; no reliable D call. This CDR3 is 14 amino acids long. The germline V and J ends were trimmed by 0 bases and 4 bases, with 10 bases remaining between them. CDR1 and CDR2 from the germline V gene are MNHNS and SASEGT. The CDR3 bases are TGTGCCAGCAGTGAAGCACCGGTTGTTTACGAGCAGTACTTC. Amino acids: CASSEAPVVYEQYF.

The chain combines TRBV21-1 with TRBJ1-2. TRBV21-1 is a pseudogene. The CDR3 sequence is 18 residues long. The CDR3 is CASSKPHEERGGDYGYTF. As DNA, the CDR3 is TGTGCCAGCAGCAAACCGCACGAAGAGAGGGGGGGCGACTATGGCTACACCTTC.

This clone has just one count. This chain joins TRBV5-4 and TRBJ2-3, with 11 bases lining up with TRBD1. Germline CDR1 SGHNT, CDR2 YYREEE (reference sequence). This CDR3 spans 16 amino acids. With 4 bases clipped from V and 3 bases from J, the junction kept 7 bases outside the gene matches. The CDR3 loop reads CASSGGQGARTDTQYF. The CDR3 DNA is TGTGCCAGCAGCGGCGGACAGGGGGCTCGGACAGATACGCAGTATTTT.

Only one count was recorded for this clone. CDR3 residues: CASSPLVQETQYF. CDR3 DNA sequence: TGTGCCAGCTCACCTCTAGTACAAGAGACCCAGTACTTC. V gene TRBV18 combines with J gene TRBJ2-5, with unresolved D. The germline V gene encodes CDR1 KGHSH and CDR2 LQKENI. Trimming pared 3 bases from V and 2 bases from J, leaving 7 bases between. This CDR3 has 13 residues.

The genes are TRBV19 and TRBJ2-7, with TRBD1 matching 7 bases. The CDR3 runs 14 residues. J gave up 1 base and V 2 bases, and 2 bases lay outside the gene matches. Per the germline V gene, CDR1 is LNHDA and CDR2 is SQIVND (reference sequence). The CDR3 DNA reads TGTGCCAGTAGTATAACAGGGGATTCCTACGAGCAGTACTTC. Amino acid sequence: CASSITGDSYEQYF.

The rearrangement joins TRBV6-5 to TRBJ1-5; a possible D gene is TRBD1 (6 bases). The germline V and J ends were trimmed by 6 bases and 3 bases, with 9 bases remaining between them. The CDR3 totals 13 residues. Germline CDR1 is MNHEY and CDR2 is SVGAGI. DNA for the CDR3: TGTGCCAGCAGCGGGACAAACAATCAGCCCCAGCATTTT. It specifies CASSGTNNQPQHF.